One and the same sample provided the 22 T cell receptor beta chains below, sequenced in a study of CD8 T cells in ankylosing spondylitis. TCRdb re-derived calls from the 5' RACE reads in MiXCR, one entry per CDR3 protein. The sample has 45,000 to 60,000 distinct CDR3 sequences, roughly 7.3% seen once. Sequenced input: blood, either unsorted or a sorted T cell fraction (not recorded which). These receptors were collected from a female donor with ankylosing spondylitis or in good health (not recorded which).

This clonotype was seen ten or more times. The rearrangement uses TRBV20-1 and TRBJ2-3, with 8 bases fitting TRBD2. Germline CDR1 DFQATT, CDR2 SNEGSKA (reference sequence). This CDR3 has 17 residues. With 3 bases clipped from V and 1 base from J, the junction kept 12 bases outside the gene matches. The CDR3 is CSASTLAGIRGTDTQYF. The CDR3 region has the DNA TGCAGTGCTAGCACCTTAGCGGGGATACGGGGCACAGATACGCAGTATTTT.

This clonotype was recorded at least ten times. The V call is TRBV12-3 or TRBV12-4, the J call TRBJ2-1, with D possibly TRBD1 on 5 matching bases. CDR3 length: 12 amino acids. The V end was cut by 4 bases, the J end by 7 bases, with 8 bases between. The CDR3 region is CASSSQGNEQFF. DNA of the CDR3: TGTGCCAGCAGTTCCCAGGGAAATGAGCAGTTCTTC.

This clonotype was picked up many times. CDR3 protein: CSAQQGNEQYV. The CDR3 DNA reads as TGCAGTGCCCAACAGGGAAACGAGCAGTACGTC. The chain joins TRBV20-1 to TRBJ2-7, with D possibly matching TRBD1 (6 bases). Germline loops: CDR1 DFQATT, CDR2 SNEGSKA (reference sequence). The CDR3 has 11 amino acids. Trimming removed 6 bases at V and 5 bases at J, with 11 bases between.

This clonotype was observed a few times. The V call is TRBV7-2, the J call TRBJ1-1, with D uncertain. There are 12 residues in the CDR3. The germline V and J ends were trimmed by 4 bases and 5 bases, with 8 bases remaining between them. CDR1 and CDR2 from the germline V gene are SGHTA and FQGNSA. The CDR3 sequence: CASSWTETEAFF. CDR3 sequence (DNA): TGTGCCAGCAGCTGGACGGAAACTGAAGCTTTCTTT. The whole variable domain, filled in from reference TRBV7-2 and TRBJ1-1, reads GAGVSQSPSNKVTEKGKDVELRCDPISGHTALYWYRQSLGQGLEFLIYFQGNSAPDKSGLPSDRFSAERTGGSVSTLTIQRTQQEDSAVYLCASSWTETEAFFGQGTRLTVV.

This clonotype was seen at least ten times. In DNA, the CDR3 is TGTGCCAGCAGTGAATCAGGAAGCGGTTTCGATGGGGAGCAGCCCCAGCATTTT. It encodes CASSESGSGFDGEQPQHF. V usage is TRBV25-1 and J usage is TRBJ1-5; D gene unclear. The CDR3 is 18 amino acids. CDR1 MGHDK and CDR2 SYGVNS come from the germline V gene. V shed 1 base and J shed 7 bases, with 23 bases lying between them.

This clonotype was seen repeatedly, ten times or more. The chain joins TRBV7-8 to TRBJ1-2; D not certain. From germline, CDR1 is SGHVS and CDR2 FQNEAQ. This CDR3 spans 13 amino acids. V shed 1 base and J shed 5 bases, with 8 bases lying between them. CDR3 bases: TGTGCCAGCAGCTTAGAGGCAGGTTATGGCTACACCTTC. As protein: CASSLEAGYGYTF.

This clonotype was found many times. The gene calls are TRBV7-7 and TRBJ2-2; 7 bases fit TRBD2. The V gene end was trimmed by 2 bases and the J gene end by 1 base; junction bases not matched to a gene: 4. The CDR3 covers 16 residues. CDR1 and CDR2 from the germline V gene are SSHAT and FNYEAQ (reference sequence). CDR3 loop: CASSLLGEGNTGELFF. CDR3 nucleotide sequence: TGTGCCAGCAGCTTATTAGGGGAGGGGAACACCGGGGAGCTGTTTTTT.

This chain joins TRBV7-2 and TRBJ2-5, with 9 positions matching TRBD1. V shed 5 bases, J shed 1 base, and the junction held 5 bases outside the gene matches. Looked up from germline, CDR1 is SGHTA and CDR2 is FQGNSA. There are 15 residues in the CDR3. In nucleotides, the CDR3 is TGTGCCAGCAGCCCAAGACAGGGGGTCCAAGAGACCCAGTACTTC. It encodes CASSPRQGVQETQYF.

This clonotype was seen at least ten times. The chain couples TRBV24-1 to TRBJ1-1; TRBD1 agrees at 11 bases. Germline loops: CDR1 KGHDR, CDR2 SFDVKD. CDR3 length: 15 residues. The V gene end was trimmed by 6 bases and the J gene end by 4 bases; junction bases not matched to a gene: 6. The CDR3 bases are TGTGCCACCAGTAGCCGGGACAGGGGGAGCACTGAAGCTTTCTTT. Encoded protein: CATSSRDRGSTEAFF.

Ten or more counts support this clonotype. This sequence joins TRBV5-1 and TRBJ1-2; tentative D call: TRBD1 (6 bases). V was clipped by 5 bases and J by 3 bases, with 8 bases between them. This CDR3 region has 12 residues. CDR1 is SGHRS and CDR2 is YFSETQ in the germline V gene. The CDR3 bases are TGCGCCAGCAGTCCAGGGGACTATGGCTACACCTTC. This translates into CASSPGDYGYTF.

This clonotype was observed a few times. CDR3 loop: CASSLPGTSNTEAFF. Written as DNA, the CDR3 is TGCGCCAGCAGCTTACCCGGGACATCGAACACTGAAGCTTTCTTT. The V and J genes are TRBV5-1 and TRBJ1-1; maybe TRBD1 (6 bases). Germline lookup yields CDR1 SGHRS and CDR2 YFSETQ. V lost 2 bases and J 1 base, leaving 12 bases between the germline ends. The CDR3 length is 15 residues.

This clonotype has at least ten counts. The CDR3 is CASSLQGEGYGYTF. The CDR3 nucleotides read TGTGCCAGCAGTTTGCAGGGGGAGGGCTATGGCTACACCTTC. V and J are TRBV12-3 or TRBV12-4 and TRBJ1-2; 7 positions match TRBD1. J gave up 4 bases and V 3 bases, and 5 bases lay outside the gene matches. The CDR3 length is 14 residues.

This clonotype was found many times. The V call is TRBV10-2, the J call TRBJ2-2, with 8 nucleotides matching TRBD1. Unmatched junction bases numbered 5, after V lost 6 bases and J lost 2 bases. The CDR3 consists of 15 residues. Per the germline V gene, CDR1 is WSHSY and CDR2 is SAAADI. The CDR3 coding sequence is TGCGCCAGCAGGGCGGGACAGGTTAACACCGGGGAGCTGTTTTTT. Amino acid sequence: CASRAGQVNTGELFF.

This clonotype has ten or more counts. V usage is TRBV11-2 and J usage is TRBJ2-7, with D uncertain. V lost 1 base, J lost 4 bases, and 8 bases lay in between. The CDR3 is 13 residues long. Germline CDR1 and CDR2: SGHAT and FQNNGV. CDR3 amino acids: CASSLGLEYEQYV. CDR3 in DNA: TGTGCCAGCAGCTTAGGTCTTGAATACGAGCAGTACGTC.

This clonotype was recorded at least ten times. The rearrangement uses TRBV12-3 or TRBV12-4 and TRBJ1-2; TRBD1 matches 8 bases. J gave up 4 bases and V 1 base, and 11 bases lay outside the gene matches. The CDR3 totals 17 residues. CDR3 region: CASSLGDRGPNLYGYTF. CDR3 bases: TGTGCCAGCAGTTTAGGAGACAGGGGCCCTAACCTCTATGGCTACACCTTC.

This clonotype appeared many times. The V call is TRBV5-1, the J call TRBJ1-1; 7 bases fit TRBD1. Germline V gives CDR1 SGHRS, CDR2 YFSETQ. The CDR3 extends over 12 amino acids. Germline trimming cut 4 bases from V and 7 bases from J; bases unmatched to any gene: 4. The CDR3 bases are TGCGCCAGCAGCCAGGGGGGAGGTGAAGCTTTCTTT. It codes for CASSQGGGEAFF.

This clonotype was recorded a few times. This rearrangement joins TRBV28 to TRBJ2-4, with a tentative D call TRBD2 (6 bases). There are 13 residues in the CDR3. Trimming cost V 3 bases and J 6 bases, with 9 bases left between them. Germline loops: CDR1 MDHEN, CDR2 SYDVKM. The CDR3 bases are TGTGCCAGCAGTTTGAACGGGGGAAACATTCAGTACTTC. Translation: CASSLNGGNIQYF.

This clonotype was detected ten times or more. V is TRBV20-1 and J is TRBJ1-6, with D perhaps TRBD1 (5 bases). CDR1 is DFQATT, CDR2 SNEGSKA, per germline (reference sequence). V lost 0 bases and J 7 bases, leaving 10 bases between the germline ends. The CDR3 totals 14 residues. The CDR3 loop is CSARDQGTNSPLHF. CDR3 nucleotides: TGCAGTGCTAGAGATCAGGGAACCAATTCACCCCTCCACTTT.

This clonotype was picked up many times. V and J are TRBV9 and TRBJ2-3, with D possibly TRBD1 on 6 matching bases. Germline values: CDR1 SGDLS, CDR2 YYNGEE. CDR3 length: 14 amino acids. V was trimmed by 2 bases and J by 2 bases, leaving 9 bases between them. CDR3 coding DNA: TGTGCCAGCAGCGTTGGACAGCCCACAGATACGCAGTATTTT. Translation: CASSVGQPTDTQYF. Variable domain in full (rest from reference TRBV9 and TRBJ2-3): DSGVTQTPKHLITATGQRVTLRCSPRSGDLSVYWYQQSLDQGLQFLIQYYNGEERAKGNILERFSAQQFPDLHSELNLSSLELGDSALYFCASSVGQPTDTQYFGPGTRLTVL.

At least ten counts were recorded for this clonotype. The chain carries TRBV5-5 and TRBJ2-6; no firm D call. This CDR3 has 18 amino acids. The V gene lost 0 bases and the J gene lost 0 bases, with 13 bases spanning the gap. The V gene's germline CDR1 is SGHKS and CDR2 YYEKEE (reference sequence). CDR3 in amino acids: CASSLEWQTFSGANVLTF. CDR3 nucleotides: TGTGCCAGCAGCTTGGAGTGGCAGACCTTCTCTGGGGCCAACGTCCTGACTTTC.

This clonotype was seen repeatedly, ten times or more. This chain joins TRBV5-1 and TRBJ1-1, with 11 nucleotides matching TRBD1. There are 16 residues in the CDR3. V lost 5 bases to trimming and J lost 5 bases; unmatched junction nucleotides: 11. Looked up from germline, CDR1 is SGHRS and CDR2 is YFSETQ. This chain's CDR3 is CASRVPGQGEGTEAFF. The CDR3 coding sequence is TGCGCCAGCAGGGTTCCGGGACAGGGGGAAGGGACTGAAGCTTTCTTT.

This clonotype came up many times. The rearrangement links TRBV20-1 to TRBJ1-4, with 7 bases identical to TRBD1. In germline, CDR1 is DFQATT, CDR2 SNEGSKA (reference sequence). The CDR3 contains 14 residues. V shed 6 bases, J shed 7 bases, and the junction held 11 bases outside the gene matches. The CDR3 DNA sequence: TGCAGTGCCCAAAAGACAGGGACCTTTGAAAAACTGTTTTTT. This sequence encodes CSAQKTGTFEKLFF.